This entry lists 18 T cell receptor beta chains sequenced from one sample in a study of blood T cells in healthy people across ages. A J-beta primer mix and a sample-barcoded 5' primer were used in a second PCR of roughly 6 to 11 cycles. Each CDR3 protein gets one entry after TCRdb re-called the 5' RACE reads with MiXCR. Of some 900,000 distinct CDR3 sequences in the sample, around 48% are singletons; the top ten hold about an eighth. Sequenced input: blood. These receptors were obtained from a man aged 30 to 39 in good health.

This clonotype occurred a few times. The rearrangement links TRBV7-2 to TRBJ2-2; no definite D call. Germline lookup yields CDR1 SGHTA and CDR2 FQGNSA. The CDR3 runs to 13 residues. Trimming left V 5 bases short and J 6 bases short, with 10 bases between. The CDR3 nucleotides are TGTGCCAGCAGCGCTCGGAGATCCGGGGAGCTGTTTTTT. It specifies CASSARRSGELFF.

The chain is built from TRBV5-1 and TRBJ1-2, with D perhaps TRBD1 (5 bases). Germline V gene data show CDR1 as SGHRS and CDR2 as YFSETQ. V gave up 0 bases and J gave up 3 bases, with 9 bases separating them. This CDR3 spans 14 amino acids. The CDR3 here is CASSLVPGDYGYTF. The CDR3 nucleotides are TGCGCCAGCAGCTTGGTACCGGGGGACTATGGCTACACCTTC. Together with reference TRBV5-1 and TRBJ1-2, the CDR3 gives the full variable domain: KAGVTQTPRYLIKTRGQQVTLSCSPISGHRSVSWYQQTPGQGLQFLFEYFSETQRNKGNFPGRFSGRQFSNSRSEMNVSTLELGDSALYLCASSLVPGDYGYTFGSGTRLTVV.

The sample holds a few counts of this clonotype. This chain uses TRBV5-1 with TRBJ2-3; D is uncertain. The length of the CDR3 is 12 residues. CDR1 SGHRS and CDR2 YFSETQ come from the germline V gene. Between the trimmed V and J ends, which lost 4 bases and 3 bases, there was a span of 6 bases. The CDR3 loop is CASSDQTDTQYF. In DNA, the CDR3 is TGCGCCAGCAGCGACCAAACAGATACGCAGTATTTT. The complete variable domain, with remaining parts taken from reference TRBV5-1 and TRBJ2-3, reads KAGVTQTPRYLIKTRGQQVTLSCSPISGHRSVSWYQQTPGQGLQFLFEYFSETQRNKGNFPGRFSGRQFSNSRSEMNVSTLELGDSALYLCASSDQTDTQYFGPGTRLTVL.

This clonotype was observed a single time. V is TRBV6-1 and J is TRBJ2-7; 8 bases map to TRBD2. J lost 3 bases, V lost 5 bases, and 6 bases had no gene match. This CDR3 spans 14 amino acids. The germline CDR1 and CDR2 sequences are MNHNS and SASEGT. Written as DNA, the CDR3 is TGTGCCAGCAGTCGAGCGGGGGCCTTCTACGAGCAGTACTTC. Residues: CASSRAGAFYEQYF.

The chain joins TRBV29-1 to TRBJ2-5, with a possible D match to TRBD1 (7 bases). The last part of the DNA fits TRBJ2-7 better; the J call may be wrong. The CDR3 spans 13 residues. The germline V gene encodes CDR1 SQVTM and CDR2 ANQGSEA. Written as DNA, the CDR3 is TGCAGCGTTGAAGGCGCAGGGGGGTACGAGCAGTACTTC. Translation: CSVEGAGGYEQYF.

In this sample, this clonotype turned up once. A junction boundary mismatches the germline segment, possibly from a read error. The rearrangement joins TRBV2 to TRBJ2-5; the D gene is possibly TRBD2 (6 bases). In germline, CDR1 is SNHLY, CDR2 FYNNEI. The CDR3 is made up of 12 amino acids. The CDR3 DNA reads as TGTGTCAGCAGTGGAGAGGGAGGAACCCAGTACTTC. This encodes CVSSGEGGTQYF. Variable domain in full (rest from reference TRBV2 and TRBJ2-5): EPEVTQTPSHQVTQMGQEVILRCVPISNHLYFYWYRQILGQKVEFLVSFYNNEISEKSEIFDDQFSVERPDGSNFTLKIRSTKLEDSAMYFCVSSGEGGTQYFGPGTRLLVL.

The rearrangement links TRBV20-1 to TRBJ1-4; 9 bases are a match to TRBD1. Germline values: CDR1 DFQATT, CDR2 SNEGSKA (reference sequence). Germline trimming cut 6 bases from V and 7 bases from J; bases unmatched to any gene: 12. CDR3 length: 15 residues. Here the CDR3 DNA reads TGCAGTGCACCGGGACAGGGTATAATGGGTGAAAAACTGTTTTTT. Its translation: CSAPGQGIMGEKLFF.

The gene calls are TRBV18 and TRBJ2-7; D is uncertain. Germline-derived CDR1 and CDR2 are KGHSH and LQKENI. V was clipped by 3 bases and J by 0 bases, with 9 bases between them. The CDR3 loop spans 14 amino acids. The CDR3 spells CASSPQDGSYEQYF. The CDR3 nucleotides read TGTGCCAGCTCACCGCAGGACGGCTCCTACGAGCAGTACTTC.

The rearrangement links TRBV7-2 to TRBJ1-1; D gene uncertain. The CDR3 runs to 14 residues. CDR1 and CDR2 from the germline V gene are SGHTA and FQGNSA. The V end lost 6 bases, the J end lost 0 bases, and 11 bases lay between the germline ends. The CDR3 reads CASSQTFLNTEAFF. CDR3 DNA: TGTGCCAGCAGTCAGACTTTTTTGAACACTGAAGCTTTCTTT. The whole variable domain, remainder taken from reference TRBV7-2 and TRBJ1-1, is GAGVSQSPSNKVTEKGKDVELRCDPISGHTALYWYRQSLGQGLEFLIYFQGNSAPDKSGLPSDRFSAERTGGSVSTLTIQRTQQEDSAVYLCASSQTFLNTEAFFGQGTRLTVV.

CDR3 region: CSASSIDKVDDTQYF. For the CDR3, the DNA is TGCAGTGCTAGTTCCATAGATAAGGTTGACGATACGCAGTATTTT. The V and J genes are TRBV20-1 and TRBJ2-3; D ambiguous. Germline V CDR1 and CDR2: DFQATT, SNEGSKA (reference sequence). V dropped 3 bases and J dropped 6 bases, with 19 bases sitting between them. CDR3 size: 15 residues.

This clonotype was seen more than once but under ten times. This may be a read error: a much more frequent sequence differs by one nucleotide. The rearrangement joins TRBV15 to TRBJ2-7; D is perhaps TRBD1 (8 bases). V shed 7 bases and J shed 7 bases, with 17 bases lying between them. CDR1 and CDR2 from the germline V gene are LNHNV and YYDKDF (reference sequence). This CDR3 comprises 13 residues. CDR3 region: CATKTGDYNEQYF. CDR3 sequence (DNA): TGTGCCACCAAGACAGGGGACTACAATGAGCAGTACTTC.

This chain connects TRBV20-1 to TRBJ2-2, with 12 bases aligning to TRBD2. In germline, CDR1 is DFQATT, CDR2 SNEGSKA (reference sequence). V lost 0 bases to trimming and J lost 5 bases; unmatched junction nucleotides: 10. The CDR3 has 18 residues. The CDR3: CSARDDTSGGPGTGELFF. DNA of the CDR3: TGCAGTGCTAGAGATGATACTAGCGGGGGGCCGGGGACCGGGGAGCTGTTTTTT.

The genes are TRBV7-2 and TRBJ2-1; D is uncertain. Germline assignment: CDR1 SGHTA and CDR2 FQGNSA. V was cut by 1 base and J by 4 bases, with 14 bases left in between. This CDR3 is built from 16 residues. The CDR3 region is CASSLVLKGGYNEQFF. The CDR3, as DNA: TGTGCCAGCAGCTTAGTTCTGAAAGGCGGTTACAATGAGCAGTTCTTC.

The V and J genes are TRBV7-9 and TRBJ2-4; D not resolved. The tail of the sequence fits TRBJ2-7 better, so the J call may be wrong. The CDR3 consists of 14 residues. CDR1 SEHNR and CDR2 FQNEAQ come from the germline V gene (reference sequence). The CDR3 DNA reads TGTGCCAGCAGCTTAGGTACGACCGTTTACGAGCAGTACTTC. Encoded protein: CASSLGTTVYEQYF.

The chain employs TRBV4-1 and TRBJ2-7; 8 bases are a match to TRBD1. The CDR3 is 15 residues long. CDR1 and CDR2 (germline): MGHRA, YSYEKL. J was trimmed by 2 bases and V by 4 bases; bases with no gene match: 7. The CDR3 DNA reads as TGCGCCAGCAGCCCCCCGGACAGGGAACCCTACGAGCAGTACTTC. It encodes CASSPPDREPYEQYF.

A word on this clonotype: Mismatch with germline at one junction end may stem from a read error. The chain is built from TRBV4-1 and TRBJ2-4, with TRBD1 identical over 8 bases. Germline V gene sequence: CDR1 MGHRA, CDR2 YSYEKL. This CDR3 region has 15 residues. The CDR3 spells CASSQDRVAKSIQYF. As DNA, the CDR3 is TGCGCCAGCAGCCAGGACAGGGTGGCCAAAAGCATTCAGTACTTC.

The chain uses TRBV9 and TRBJ2-7; 13 bases line up with TRBD2. This CDR3 has 16 amino acids. Germline V gene sequence: CDR1 SGDLS, CDR2 YYNGEE. J gave up 5 bases and V 0 bases, and 5 bases lay outside the gene matches. CDR3 bases: TGTGCCAGCAGCGTAGAACTAGCGGGGGGGCCCCACGAGCAGTACTTC. Its protein is CASSVELAGGPHEQYF.

The chain is built from TRBV19 and TRBJ2-6, with D maybe TRBD1 (5 bases). This CDR3 region has 17 residues. Germline CDR1 is LNHDA and CDR2 is SQIVND (reference sequence). V lost 6 bases, J lost 3 bases, and 18 bases lay in between. CDR3 sequence: CASSEDTPLSGANVLTF. As DNA, the CDR3 is TGTGCCAGTAGCGAGGACACCCCATTAAGTGGGGCCAACGTCCTGACTTTC.